This entry lists 2 T cell receptor beta chains sequenced from one sample in a study of blood T cell repertoires in COVID-19. Profiled with immunoSEQ multiplex PCR; TCRdb holds only in-frame clones, not every one. The sample consists of about 230,000 clones, about 84% of them appearing once. The specimen sequenced was PBMCs or T cells enriched from blood (not recorded which). These receptors came from a man in his fifties or sixties who had recovered from COVID-19.

The CDR3 loop is CASSQSGLNEKLFF. CDR3 nucleotide sequence: TGTGCCAGCAGCCAGTCAGGGCTTAATGAAAAACTGTTTTTT. J is TRBJ1-4 and V is TRBV3-1 (or the pseudogene TRBV3-2), with a tentative D call TRBD1 (5 bases). V lost 3 bases, J lost 4 bases, and 9 bases lay in between. Per germline, CDR1 LGHDT and CDR2 YNNKEL (reference sequence). This CDR3 contains 14 residues.

The rearrangement uses TRBV3-1 (or the pseudogene TRBV3-2) and TRBJ1-5; D perhaps matches TRBD1 (5 bases). Trimming left V 0 bases short and J 6 bases short, with 12 bases between. Per the germline V gene, CDR1 is LGHDT and CDR2 is YNNKEL (reference sequence). This CDR3 has 15 amino acids. The CDR3 sequence: CASSQDGRGPQPQHF. CDR3 coding DNA: TGTGCCAGCAGCCAAGACGGTAGGGGTCCTCAGCCCCAGCATTTT.